These 9 T cell receptor beta chains were sequenced from one sample in a study of naive and memory T cell subsets. An equimolar mix of two oligonucleotides served as the beta constant-region primer for TRBC1 and TRBC2. TCRdb called the UMI-ligation and nested PCR reads again in MiXCR, with one record for every CDR3 protein. The table lists 23,000 or so distinct CDR3 sequences, 8% to 13% of them singletons. Sequencing was done on a sample of central memory CD8+ T cells from blood. The receptors were gathered from a human donor in good health.

This clonotype was observed a handful of times. The chain has TRBV14 and TRBJ2-2; D is perhaps TRBD1 (6 bases). There are 13 residues in the CDR3. The V gene lost 4 bases and the J gene lost 5 bases, with 8 bases spanning the gap. CDR1 SGHDN and CDR2 FVKESK come from the germline V gene. The CDR3 loop reads CASSPQGTGELFF. CDR3 bases: TGTGCCAGCAGCCCCCAGGGGACCGGGGAGCTGTTTTTT.

The sample holds many counts of this clonotype. V and J are TRBV4-1 and TRBJ1-5; the D gene is possibly TRBD1 (6 bases). This CDR3 is built from 14 residues. Germline CDR1 is MGHRA and CDR2 is YSYEKL. The germline V and J ends were trimmed by 2 bases and 6 bases, with 11 bases remaining between them. CDR3 protein: CASSQYRVGQPQHF. The CDR3 bases are TGCGCCAGCAGCCAATACAGGGTTGGTCAGCCCCAGCATTTT.

The V and J genes are TRBV27 and TRBJ2-7, with 11 bases lining up with TRBD2. This CDR3 is built from 14 residues. V shed 5 bases and J 3 bases; nucleotides not matched to a gene: 3. Germline CDR1 reads MNHEY; CDR2 reads SMNVEV (reference sequence). CDR3 sequence (DNA): TGTGCCAGCAGTGGGACTAGCGGCCTCTACGAGCAGTACTTC. Protein sequence: CASSGTSGLYEQYF.

This clonotype was detected only a few times. The DNA of the CDR3 is TGTGCCAGCAGTCGGTCCCGGGACAGGGATCCCACAGATACGCAGTATTTT. Residues: CASSRSRDRDPTDTQYF. The chain employs TRBV6-2 or TRBV6-3 and TRBJ2-3, with TRBD1 matching 9 bases. There are 17 residues in the CDR3. In germline, CDR1 is MNHEY, CDR2 SVGEGT. With 5 bases clipped from V and 2 bases from J, the junction kept 11 bases outside the gene matches.

The chain links TRBV6-5 to TRBJ2-7; 12 nucleotides agree with TRBD2. The junction had 11 bases not matched to a gene; V was cut back by 5 bases and J by 3 bases. The CDR3 consists of 17 residues. CDR1 MNHEY and CDR2 SVGAGI come from the germline V gene. The CDR3: CASSTLPPTSGSYEQYF. The DNA for the CDR3 is TGTGCCAGCAGTACCCTCCCTCCGACTAGCGGGAGCTACGAGCAGTACTTC.

In this sample, this clonotype turned up many times. V usage is TRBV29-1 and J usage is TRBJ1-1; maybe TRBD1 (5 bases). Per the germline V gene, CDR1 is SQVTM and CDR2 is ANQGSEA. There are 14 residues in the CDR3. V lost 4 bases, J lost 4 bases, and 16 bases lay in between. CDR3 sequence reads: CSVVFGFGGTEAFF. The CDR3 bases are TGCAGCGTTGTGTTTGGGTTTGGGGGCACTGAAGCTTTCTTT.

A few counts support this clonotype. The chain employs TRBV15 and TRBJ2-3; TRBD2 is a possible D gene (6 bases). Germline-derived CDR1 and CDR2 are LNHNV and YYDKDF (reference sequence). This CDR3 is built from 16 residues. The V end lost 0 bases, the J end lost 4 bases, and 14 bases lay between the germline ends. The CDR3 region is CATSRDRGRRSDTQYF. The CDR3 bases are TGTGCCACCAGCAGAGATCGGGGGAGGCGGTCAGATACGCAGTATTTT. Using reference TRBV15 and TRBJ2-3 for the parts outside the CDR3, the full variable domain is DAMVIQNPRYQVTQFGKPVTLSCSQTLNHNVMYWYQQKSSQAPKLLFHYYDKDFNNEADTPDNFQSRRPNTSFCFLDIRSPGLGDTAMYLCATSRDRGRRSDTQYFGPGTRLTVL.

In this sample, this clonotype turned up many times. V usage is TRBV2 and J usage is TRBJ2-7; TRBD1 agrees at 7 bases. The CDR3 runs to 14 residues. The germline V gene has CDR1 SNHLY and CDR2 FYNNEI. After removal of 7 bases from V and 3 bases from J, the junction contained 9 bases not matched to a gene. The CDR3 region is CASKVEGAYYEQYF. The CDR3 DNA follows: TGTGCCAGCAAAGTAGAGGGGGCTTACTACGAGCAGTACTTC.

This clonotype was seen more than once but under ten times. The chain couples TRBV29-1 to TRBJ2-1; D gene uncertain. Trimming left V 2 bases short and J 0 bases short, with 8 bases between. The CDR3 totals 14 residues. CDR1 and CDR2 from the germline V gene are SQVTM and ANQGSEA. CDR3 loop: CSVEQRNSYNEQFF. CDR3 in DNA: TGCAGCGTTGAACAGAGAAACTCCTACAATGAGCAGTTCTTC.